Below, 23 T cell receptor beta chains from the same sample are listed, as sequenced in a study of shared clonotypes between healthy human individuals. The repertoire was sequenced with immunoSEQ multiplex PCR; TCRdb's copy has only in-frame clones and lacks some. The sample consists of millions of clones, approximately 95% of them appearing once. Sequencing was carried out using naive CD4+ T cells sorted from blood. Subset noted: CD45RA+ positively selected. These TCRs come from a man between 18 and 35 years old in good health.

V usage is TRBV15 and J usage is TRBJ2-1, with 11 nucleotides matching TRBD2. Germline trimming cut 2 bases from V and 5 bases from J; bases unmatched to any gene: 5. Per the germline V gene, CDR1 is LNHNV and CDR2 is YYDKDF (reference sequence). The CDR3 spans 16 residues. The CDR3 loop is CATSRSSGRINNEQFF. The CDR3 coding sequence is TGTGCCACCAGCAGATCTAGCGGGAGGATCAACAATGAGCAGTTCTTC. Complete variable domain (other parts from reference TRBV15 and TRBJ2-1): DAMVIQNPRYQVTQFGKPVTLSCSQTLNHNVMYWYQQKSSQAPKLLFHYYDKDFNNEADTPDNFQSRRPNTSFCFLDIRSPGLGDTAMYLCATSRSSGRINNEQFFGPGTRLTVL.

In regard to this clone: The sample carries other DNA sequences with the same CDR3. The V gene is TRBV5-4, the J gene TRBJ2-3; 7 bases line up with TRBD2. CDR1 and CDR2 from the germline V gene are SGHNT and YYREEE (reference sequence). The J segment lost 0 bases and the V segment lost 0 bases, leaving 4 bases of the junction unmatched. The length of the CDR3 is 16 residues. CDR3 sequence: CASSLGASGSTDTQYF. CDR3 in DNA: TGTGCCAGCAGCTTGGGAGCTAGCGGAAGCACAGATACGCAGTATTTT.

As DNA, the CDR3 is TGTGCCAGCAGTAATGAGCGGGAGGAGTCATACGAGCAGTACTTC. Its translation: CASSNEREESYEQYF. The V gene is TRBV2, the J gene TRBJ2-7; 9 positions match TRBD2. The germline V gene encodes CDR1 SNHLY and CDR2 FYNNEI. Trimming removed 5 bases from V and 4 bases from J; junction bases left unmatched: 9. The CDR3 is made up of 15 amino acids. Supplemented by reference TRBV2 and TRBJ2-7, the full variable domain reads EPEVTQTPSHQVTQMGQEVILRCVPISNHLYFYWYRQILGQKVEFLVSFYNNEISEKSEIFDDQFSVERPDGSNFTLKIRSTKLEDSAMYFCASSNEREESYEQYFGPGTRLTVT.

This clone was counted at least ten times. CDR3 in DNA: TGTGCCAGCAGTTTAAGCATGTACGGCTACACCTTC. It specifies CASSLSMYGYTF. This sequence joins TRBV28 and TRBJ1-2; no reliable D call. Per germline, CDR1 MDHEN and CDR2 SYDVKM. The CDR3 runs 12 residues. Trimming left V 2 bases short and J 8 bases short, with 9 bases between.

The gene calls are TRBV6-1 and TRBJ2-3; 10 bases are a match to TRBD2. CDR1 and CDR2 from the germline V gene are MNHNS and SASEGT. This CDR3 contains 14 residues. V shed 4 bases and J 9 bases; nucleotides not matched to a gene: 7. CDR3 DNA sequence: TGTGCCAGCAGTGCCCCGGGACTAGCGACAACGCAGTATTTT. It specifies CASSAPGLATTQYF.

J is TRBJ1-6 and V is TRBV4-3; D is ambiguous. The CDR3 is made up of 19 amino acids. Germline V CDR1 and CDR2: LGHNA, YSLEER. V dropped 0 bases and J dropped 0 bases, with 15 bases sitting between them. The CDR3 is CASSQDPLIGSSYNSPLHF. In DNA, the CDR3 is TGCGCCAGCAGCCAAGATCCCCTAATAGGGAGCTCCTATAATTCACCCCTCCACTTT.

As to this clone: Distinct nucleotide sequences in the sample also encode this CDR3. The chain recombines TRBV9 with TRBJ2-7; 9 positions match TRBD2. CDR3 length: 14 residues. Germline-derived CDR1 and CDR2 are SGDLS and YYNGEE. Trimming took 3 bases from V and 3 from J; bases not matched to a gene: 4. DNA for the CDR3: TGTGCCAGCAGCGGCGGGACTAGCAGCTACGAGCAGTACTTC. This sequence encodes CASSGGTSSYEQYF.

The CDR3 bases are TGTGCCAGCAGTGGGGTGAACACCGGGGAGCTGTTTTTT. This sequence encodes CASSGVNTGELFF. The gene calls are TRBV25-1 and TRBJ2-2; D unresolved. This CDR3 comprises 13 residues. The ends were cut back, 4 bases at V and 1 base at J, with 4 bases in the middle. Germline V gene data show CDR1 as MGHDK and CDR2 as SYGVNS. Supplemented by reference TRBV25-1 and TRBJ2-2, the full variable domain reads EADIYQTPRYLVIGTGKKITLECSQTMGHDKMYWYQQDPGMELHLIHYSYGVNSTEKGDLSSESTVSRIRTEHFPLTLESARPSHTSQYLCASSGVNTGELFFGEGSRLTVL.

CDR3 bases: TGTGCCAGCACCACTAGCTCCGAGCAGTACTTC. Protein sequence: CASTTSSEQYF. This sequence joins TRBV2 and TRBJ2-7, with D maybe TRBD2 (6 bases). The CDR3 is 11 amino acids. CDR1 and CDR2 (germline): SNHLY, FYNNEI. V lost 7 bases and J lost 6, with 10 bases in between.

The CDR3: CAAGTGPGGYTF. The CDR3 coding sequence is TGTGCCGCCGGAACAGGGCCGGGTGGCTACACCTTC. This chain links TRBV10-3 with TRBJ1-2; possibly TRBD1 for D (6 bases). V dropped 11 bases and J dropped 7 bases, with 17 bases sitting between them. The CDR3 is made up of 12 amino acids. Germline V gene sequence: CDR1 ENHRY, CDR2 SYGVKD.

The chain employs TRBV6-5 and TRBJ2-5, with D possibly TRBD1 on 6 matching bases. This CDR3 is 15 amino acids long. Trimming removed 2 bases from V and 5 bases from J, with 15 bases in between. Germline CDR1 MNHEY, CDR2 SVGAGI. The CDR3 loop is CASSYGQGNEETQYF. The DNA for the CDR3 is TGTGCCAGCAGTTACGGGCAGGGGAATGAGGAGACCCAGTACTTC.

Remarks on this clone: The sample carries other DNA sequences with the same CDR3. The chain joins TRBV19 to TRBJ2-3; D is unresolved. The CDR3 loop spans 11 amino acids. V lost 5 bases, J lost 5 bases, and 5 bases lay in between. CDR1 is LNHDA and CDR2 is SQIVND in the germline V gene (reference sequence). The CDR3 reads CASSSGDTQYF. CDR3 DNA: TGTGCCAGTAGTTCGGGAGATACGCAGTATTTT.

The chain uses TRBV5-6 and TRBJ2-2; no reliable D call. Germline V gene data show CDR1 as SGHDT and CDR2 as YYEEEE. The CDR3 is 13 amino acids. Trimming cost V 2 bases and J 5 bases, with 7 bases left between them. The CDR3 DNA sequence: TGTGCCAGCAGCTTTGTCCGGACCGGGGAGCTGTTTTTT. Translated: CASSFVRTGELFF.

This chain joins TRBV10-1 and TRBJ2-5, with TRBD1 as a possible D gene (5 bases). The CDR3 extends over 15 amino acids. CDR1 and CDR2 (germline): WNHNN, SYGVQD (reference sequence). V shed 3 bases and J shed 5 bases, with 16 bases lying between them. The CDR3 loop reads CASSDPRAPPETQYF. CDR3 DNA: TGCGCCAGCAGTGACCCCAGGGCCCCGCCGGAGACCCAGTACTTC.

As regards this clone: This sample includes further DNA sequences coding for the same CDR3. The CDR3 loop is CASSESGGNTIYF. The CDR3 bases are TGTGCCAGCAGTGAATCCGGTGGAAACACCATATATTTT. The chain carries TRBV25-1 and TRBJ1-3; D unresolved. This CDR3 contains 13 residues. The V gene lost 1 base and the J gene lost 3 bases, with 4 bases spanning the gap. CDR1 and CDR2 from the germline V gene are MGHDK and SYGVNS.

In regard to this clone: Other DNA sequences from this sample encode an identical CDR3 as well. This chain links TRBV7-2 with TRBJ2-7; D uncertain. Looked up from germline, CDR1 is SGHTA and CDR2 is FQGNSA. This CDR3 spans 14 amino acids. V gave up 1 base and J gave up 2 bases, with 9 bases separating them. CDR3 nucleotides: TGTGCCAGCAGCTTAGTGACGGGCGCCTACGAGCAGTACTTC. This encodes CASSLVTGAYEQYF.

For this clone: The same CDR3 can be traced to other DNA sequences in this sample. The gene calls are TRBV7-9 and TRBJ1-4; D gene uncertain. This CDR3 region has 15 residues. Germline CDR1 is SEHNR and CDR2 is FQNEAQ (reference sequence). V dropped 1 base and J dropped 0 bases, with 6 bases sitting between them. The CDR3 DNA reads TGTGCCAGCAGCTTAGTTGAGACAACTAATGAAAAACTGTTTTTT. Protein sequence: CASSLVETTNEKLFF.

The chain joins TRBV5-1 to TRBJ2-5, with 7 nucleotides matching TRBD2. After removal of 4 bases from V and 5 bases from J, the junction contained 8 bases not matched to a gene. The CDR3 extends over 14 amino acids. Per germline, CDR1 SGHRS and CDR2 YFSETQ. CDR3 residues: CASSLTSLEETQYF. CDR3 sequence (DNA): TGCGCCAGCAGCCTGACTAGCCTGGAGGAGACCCAGTACTTC.

This clone was seen just once. The chain carries TRBV7-2 and TRBJ2-3, with 10 bases matching TRBD2. There are 18 residues in the CDR3. Unmatched junction bases numbered 12, after V lost 4 bases and J lost 2 bases. Per the germline V gene, CDR1 is SGHTA and CDR2 is FQGNSA. The CDR3 is CASSSRWGTSGNTDTQYF. The CDR3 DNA sequence: TGTGCCAGCAGCTCCCGGTGGGGCACTAGCGGGAACACAGATACGCAGTATTTT.

V usage is TRBV7-9 and J usage is TRBJ1-2; D might be TRBD1 (6 bases). Trimming took off 5 bases at V and 1 base at J, with 11 bases between the two ends. The germline V gene has CDR1 SEHNR and CDR2 FQNEAQ (reference sequence). CDR3 length: 14 residues. The CDR3 region is CASSLDSDNYGYTF. CDR3 DNA: TGTGCCAGCAGCCTGGACAGTGATAACTATGGCTACACCTTC.

The table lists this clone with a count of one. The chain has TRBV6-5 and TRBJ2-5; D gene uncertain. Between the trimmed V and J ends, which lost 7 bases and 5 bases, there was a span of 17 bases. CDR3 length: 14 amino acids. Germline values: CDR1 MNHEY, CDR2 SVGAGI. The CDR3 loop reads CASTPGGRRETQYF. The CDR3 coding sequence is TGTGCCAGCACCCCCGGTGGCAGGCGGGAGACCCAGTACTTC.

For this clone: Different DNA sequences within this sample yield the same CDR3. This CDR3 is CASSPGGVGETQYF. CDR3 nucleotide sequence: TGCGCCAGCAGCCCTGGGGGGGTTGGTGAGACCCAGTACTTC. The chain carries TRBV5-1 and TRBJ2-5, with TRBD2 matching 7 bases. The CDR3 runs to 14 residues. V dropped 4 bases and J dropped 5; count of bases not matched to a gene: 8. Germline V lookup: CDR1 SGHRS, CDR2 YFSETQ.

The CDR3 sequence: CASSTQGFQETQYF. As DNA, the CDR3 is TGTGCCAGCAGCACACAGGGGTTCCAAGAGACCCAGTACTTC. V gene TRBV9 combines with J gene TRBJ2-5; TRBD1 matches 7 bases. The CDR3 covers 14 residues. Germline V gene lookup returns CDR1 SGDLS and CDR2 YYNGEE. V gave up 4 bases and J gave up 1 base; unmatched junction bases: 4.